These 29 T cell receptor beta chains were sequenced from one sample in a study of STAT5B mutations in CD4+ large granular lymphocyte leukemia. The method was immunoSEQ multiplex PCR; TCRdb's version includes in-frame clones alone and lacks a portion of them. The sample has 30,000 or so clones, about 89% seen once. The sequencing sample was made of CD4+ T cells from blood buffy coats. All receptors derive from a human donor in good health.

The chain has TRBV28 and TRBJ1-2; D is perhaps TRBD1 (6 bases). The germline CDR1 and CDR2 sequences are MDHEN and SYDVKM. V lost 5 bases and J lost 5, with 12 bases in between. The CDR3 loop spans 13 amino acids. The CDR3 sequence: CASSPRGQYGYTF. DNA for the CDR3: TGTGCCAGCAGTCCCCGGGGACAATATGGCTACACCTTC.

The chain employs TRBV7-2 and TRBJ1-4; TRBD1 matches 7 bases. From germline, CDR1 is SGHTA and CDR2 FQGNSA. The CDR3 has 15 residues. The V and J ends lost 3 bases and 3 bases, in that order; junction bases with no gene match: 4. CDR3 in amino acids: CASSFGDRPNEKLFF. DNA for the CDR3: TGTGCCAGCAGCTTTGGGGACAGACCTAATGAAAAACTGTTTTTT.

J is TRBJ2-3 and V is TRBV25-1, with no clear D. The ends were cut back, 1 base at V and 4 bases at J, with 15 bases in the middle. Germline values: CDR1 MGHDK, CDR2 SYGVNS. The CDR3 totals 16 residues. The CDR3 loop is CASSEFLGQRADTQYF. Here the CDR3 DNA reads TGTGCCAGCAGTGAATTCCTTGGGCAGCGAGCAGATACGCAGTATTTT.

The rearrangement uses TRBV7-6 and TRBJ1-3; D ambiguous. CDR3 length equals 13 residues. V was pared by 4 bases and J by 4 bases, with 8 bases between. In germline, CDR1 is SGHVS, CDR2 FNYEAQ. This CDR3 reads CASSSQIGNTIYF. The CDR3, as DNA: TGTGCCAGCAGCTCACAAATAGGAAACACCATATATTTT.

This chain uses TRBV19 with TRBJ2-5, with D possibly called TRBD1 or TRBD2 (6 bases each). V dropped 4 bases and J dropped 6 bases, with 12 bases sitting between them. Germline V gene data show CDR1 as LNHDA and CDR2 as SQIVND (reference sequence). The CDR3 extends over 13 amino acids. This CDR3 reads CASSKGGRQTQYF. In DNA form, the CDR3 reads TGTGCCAGTAGTAAAGGGGGGCGGCAGACCCAGTACTTC.

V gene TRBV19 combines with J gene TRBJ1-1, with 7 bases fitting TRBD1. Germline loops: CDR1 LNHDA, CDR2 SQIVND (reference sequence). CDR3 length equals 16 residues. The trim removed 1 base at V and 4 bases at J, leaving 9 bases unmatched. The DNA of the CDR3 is TGTGCCAGTAGTATAGGCGGGGGACAGAGGGGCACTGAAGCTTTCTTT. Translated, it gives CASSIGGGQRGTEAFF.

CDR3 residues: CASSLYGGPNTGELFF. The CDR3 DNA reads TGTGCCAGCAGCTTATATGGGGGCCCGAACACCGGGGAGCTGTTTTTT. J is TRBJ2-2 and V is TRBV11-3, with D possibly TRBD1 on 6 matching bases. The germline gives CDR1 SGHNT, CDR2 YENEEA. Trimming left V 2 bases short and J 0 bases short, with 10 bases between. There are 16 residues in the CDR3.

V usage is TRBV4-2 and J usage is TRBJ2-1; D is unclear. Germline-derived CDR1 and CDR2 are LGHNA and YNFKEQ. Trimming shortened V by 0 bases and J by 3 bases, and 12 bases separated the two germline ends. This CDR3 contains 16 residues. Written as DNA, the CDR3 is TGTGCCAGCAGCCAAGATCCACAGATAAACTACAATGAGCAGTTCTTC. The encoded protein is CASSQDPQINYNEQFF.

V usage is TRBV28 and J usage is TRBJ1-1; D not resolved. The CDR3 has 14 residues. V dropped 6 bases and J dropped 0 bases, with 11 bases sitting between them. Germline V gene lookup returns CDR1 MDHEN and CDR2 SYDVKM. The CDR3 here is CASRRGGVNTEAFF. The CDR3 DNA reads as TGTGCCAGCAGAAGAGGAGGAGTGAACACTGAAGCTTTCTTT.

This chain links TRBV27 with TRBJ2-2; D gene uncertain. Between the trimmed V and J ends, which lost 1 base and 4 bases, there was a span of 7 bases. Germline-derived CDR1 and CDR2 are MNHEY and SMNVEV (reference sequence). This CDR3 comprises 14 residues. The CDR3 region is CASSLLGSTGELFF. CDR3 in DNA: TGTGCCAGCAGTTTATTGGGAAGCACCGGGGAGCTGTTTTTT.

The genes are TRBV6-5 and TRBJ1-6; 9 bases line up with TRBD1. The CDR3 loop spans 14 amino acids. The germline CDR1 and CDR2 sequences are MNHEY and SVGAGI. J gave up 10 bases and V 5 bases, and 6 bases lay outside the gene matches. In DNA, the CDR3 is TGTGCCAGCAGTATCGACAGGGGGGGGTCACCCCTCCACTTT. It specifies CASSIDRGGSPLHF.

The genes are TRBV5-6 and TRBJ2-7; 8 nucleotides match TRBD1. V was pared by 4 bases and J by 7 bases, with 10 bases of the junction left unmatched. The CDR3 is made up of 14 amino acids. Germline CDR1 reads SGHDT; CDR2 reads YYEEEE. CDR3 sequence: CASSPPDRVSEQYF. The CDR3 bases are TGTGCCAGCAGCCCACCGGACAGGGTGAGTGAGCAGTACTTC.

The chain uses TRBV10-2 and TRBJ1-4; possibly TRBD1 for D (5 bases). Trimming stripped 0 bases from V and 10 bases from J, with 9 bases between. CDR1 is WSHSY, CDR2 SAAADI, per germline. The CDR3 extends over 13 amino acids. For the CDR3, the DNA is TGCGCCAGCAGTGAGTCGATAGGGACAAAACTGTTTTTT. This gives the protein CASSESIGTKLFF.

The CDR3 region has the DNA TGTGCCAGCAGTGAAGCCGAATACAGGGCCTTTAGCTCCTACGAGCAGTACTTC. Protein: CASSEAEYRAFSSYEQYF. The J gene is TRBJ2-7, the V gene TRBV2; TRBD1 is a possible D gene (6 bases). Germline CDR1 and CDR2: SNHLY and FYNNEI. The CDR3 has 18 residues. Trimming took off 0 bases at V and 0 bases at J, with 18 bases between the two ends.

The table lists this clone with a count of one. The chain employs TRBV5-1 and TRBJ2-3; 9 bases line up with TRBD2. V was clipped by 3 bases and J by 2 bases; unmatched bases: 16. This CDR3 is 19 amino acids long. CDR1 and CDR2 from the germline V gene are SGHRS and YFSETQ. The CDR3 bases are TGCGCCAGCAGCTGGACAGCAACTACGGGACTAGCTAACACAGATACGCAGTATTTT. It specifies CASSWTATTGLANTDTQYF.

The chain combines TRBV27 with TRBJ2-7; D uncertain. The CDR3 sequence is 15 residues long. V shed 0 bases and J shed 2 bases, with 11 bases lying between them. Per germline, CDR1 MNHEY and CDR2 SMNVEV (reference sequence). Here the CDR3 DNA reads TGTGCCAGCAGTTTATCGGCCACAAGACCCTACGAGCAGTACTTC. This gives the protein CASSLSATRPYEQYF.

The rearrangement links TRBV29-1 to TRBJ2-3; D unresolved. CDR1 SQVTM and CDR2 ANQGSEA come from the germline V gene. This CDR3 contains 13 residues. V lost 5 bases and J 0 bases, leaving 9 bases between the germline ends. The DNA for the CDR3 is TGCAGCGTTAGAACTTCTAGCACAGATACGCAGTATTTT. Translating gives CSVRTSSTDTQYF.

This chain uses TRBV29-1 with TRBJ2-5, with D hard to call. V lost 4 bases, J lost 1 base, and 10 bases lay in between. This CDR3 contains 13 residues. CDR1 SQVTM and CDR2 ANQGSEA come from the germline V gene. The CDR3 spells CSVGQISQETQYF. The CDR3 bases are TGCAGCGTTGGGCAGATCAGCCAAGAGACCCAGTACTTC.

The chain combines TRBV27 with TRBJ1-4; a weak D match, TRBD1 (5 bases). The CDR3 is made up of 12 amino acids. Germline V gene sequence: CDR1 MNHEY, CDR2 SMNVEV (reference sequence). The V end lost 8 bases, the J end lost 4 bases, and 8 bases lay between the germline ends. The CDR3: CASGALNEKLFF. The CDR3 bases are TGTGCCAGCGGGGCCCTTAATGAAAAACTGTTTTTT.

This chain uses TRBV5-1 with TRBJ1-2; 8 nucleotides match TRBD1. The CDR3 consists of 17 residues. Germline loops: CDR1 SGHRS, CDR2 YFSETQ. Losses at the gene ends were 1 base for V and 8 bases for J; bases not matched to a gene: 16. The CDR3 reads CASSLSSQGARLGGYTF. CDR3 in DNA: TGCGCCAGCAGCTTGTCGTCTCAGGGGGCGAGGCTGGGCGGCTACACCTTC.

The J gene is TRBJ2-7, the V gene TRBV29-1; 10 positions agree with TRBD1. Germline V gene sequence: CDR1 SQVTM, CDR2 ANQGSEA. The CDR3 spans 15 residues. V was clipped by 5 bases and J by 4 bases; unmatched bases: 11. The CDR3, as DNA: TGCAGCGTTTTCGGCCCGACAGGGGGCCCTTACGAGCAGTACTTC. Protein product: CSVFGPTGGPYEQYF.

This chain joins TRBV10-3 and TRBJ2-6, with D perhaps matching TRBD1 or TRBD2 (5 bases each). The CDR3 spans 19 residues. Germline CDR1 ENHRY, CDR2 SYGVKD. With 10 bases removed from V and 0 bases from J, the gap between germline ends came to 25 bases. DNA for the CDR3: TGTGCCACCTCGTCGGGACGCGTGACGAAAAGCTCTGGGGCCAACGTCCTGACTTTC. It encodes CATSSGRVTKSSGANVLTF.

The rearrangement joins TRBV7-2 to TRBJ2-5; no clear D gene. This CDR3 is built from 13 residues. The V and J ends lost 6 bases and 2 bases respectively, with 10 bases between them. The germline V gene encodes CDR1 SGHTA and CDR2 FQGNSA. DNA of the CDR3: TGTGCCAGCAGAAGGGTGGGGCAAGAGACCCAGTACTTC. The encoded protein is CASRRVGQETQYF.

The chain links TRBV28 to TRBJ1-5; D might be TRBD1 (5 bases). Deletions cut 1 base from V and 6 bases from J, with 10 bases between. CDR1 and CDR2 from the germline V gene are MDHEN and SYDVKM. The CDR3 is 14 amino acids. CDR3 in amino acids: CASSLYSDSQPQHF. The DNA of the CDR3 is TGTGCCAGCAGTTTATACAGCGACAGTCAGCCCCAGCATTTT.

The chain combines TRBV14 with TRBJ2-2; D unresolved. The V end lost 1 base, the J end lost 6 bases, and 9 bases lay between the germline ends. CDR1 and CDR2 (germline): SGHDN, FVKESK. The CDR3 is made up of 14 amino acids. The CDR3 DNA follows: TGTGCCAGCAGCCAAGCAGTGTTCTCCGGGGAGCTGTTTTTT. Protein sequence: CASSQAVFSGELFF.

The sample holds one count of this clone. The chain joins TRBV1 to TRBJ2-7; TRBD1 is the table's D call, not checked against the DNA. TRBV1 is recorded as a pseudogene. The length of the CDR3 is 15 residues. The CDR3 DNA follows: TGCACCAGCAGCCAAGAAGCAGGGGGCTCCTACGAGCAGTACTTC. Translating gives CTSSQEAGGSYEQYF.

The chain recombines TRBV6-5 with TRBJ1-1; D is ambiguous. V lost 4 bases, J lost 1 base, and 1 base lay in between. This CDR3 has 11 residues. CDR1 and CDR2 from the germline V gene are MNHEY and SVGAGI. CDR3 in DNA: TGTGCCAGCAGTTCGAACACTGAAGCTTTCTTT. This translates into CASSSNTEAFF.

The CDR3 sequence is CASRPGGYYGYTF. CDR3 bases: TGTGCCAGCAGGCCAGGGGGATACTATGGCTACACCTTC. The chain recombines TRBV28 with TRBJ1-2, with TRBD1 identical over 7 bases. The CDR3 extends over 13 amino acids. Germline-derived CDR1 and CDR2 are MDHEN and SYDVKM. Losses at the gene ends were 6 bases for V and 3 bases for J; bases not matched to a gene: 4.

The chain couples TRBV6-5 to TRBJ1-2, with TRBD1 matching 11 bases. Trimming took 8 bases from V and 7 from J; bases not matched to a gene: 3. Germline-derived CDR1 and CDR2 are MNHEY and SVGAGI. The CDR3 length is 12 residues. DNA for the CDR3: TGTGCCAGCGGGGACAGGGGGTTTGGCTACACCTTC. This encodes CASGDRGFGYTF.